The 23 T cell receptor beta chains below all came from one sample that was sequenced in a study of technical replicates of blood from a handful of donors. Clones were sequenced by immunoSEQ multiplex PCR, and TCRdb holds only the in-frame ones, with some missing. The table records more than 60,000 clones, more than 85% of them present only once. Source material: T cells isolated from PBMCs. Every receptor here comes from a human donor in good health.

The chain links TRBV19 to TRBJ1-1; D not certain. The CDR3 consists of 10 residues. V gave up 8 bases and J gave up 11 bases, with 12 bases separating them. The germline CDR1 and CDR2 sequences are LNHDA and SQIVND (reference sequence). The CDR3 DNA sequence: TGTGCCAGTTATTACGGGAGGGCTTTCTTT. Its translation is CASYYGRAFF.

V is TRBV28 and J is TRBJ1-5; unclear D gene. V was pared by 5 bases and J by 5 bases, with 16 bases between. Germline V CDR1 and CDR2: MDHEN, SYDVKM. This CDR3 is 15 amino acids long. In nucleotides, the CDR3 is TGTGCCAGCAGTCCAATCACGAGGCCAGATCAGCCCCAGCATTTT. This translates into CASSPITRPDQPQHF.

This chain joins TRBV4-1 and TRBJ2-7; D not certain. The CDR3 spans 15 residues. Trimming left V 4 bases short and J 2 bases short, with 15 bases between. Germline CDR1 MGHRA, CDR2 YSYEKL. CDR3 sequence reads: CASSPSEPATYEQYF. The CDR3 nucleotides are TGCGCCAGCAGCCCCTCTGAACCCGCGACCTACGAGCAGTACTTC.

The chain employs TRBV5-1 and TRBJ2-1, with 7 bases lining up with TRBD2. Germline assignment: CDR1 SGHRS and CDR2 YFSETQ. V shed 6 bases, J shed 4 bases, and the junction held 22 bases outside the gene matches. The CDR3 consists of 19 residues. The chain's CDR3 is CASKSREKIKRGPYNEQFF. The CDR3 region has the DNA TGCGCCAGCAAGTCTCGTGAAAAAATCAAGCGGGGACCATACAATGAGCAGTTCTTC.

The V and J genes are TRBV9 and TRBJ1-2; the D is unclear. V was pared by 2 bases and J by 4 bases, with 18 bases between. The CDR3 covers 16 residues. Germline V lookup: CDR1 SGDLS, CDR2 YYNGEE. The CDR3 bases are TGTGCCAGCAGCGTCGGTGGGGAGGGCCCTCGCTATGGCTACACCTTC. It specifies CASSVGGEGPRYGYTF.

The gene calls are TRBV30 and TRBJ2-3; no clear D. Trimming took 2 bases from V and 5 from J, leaving 5 bases between them. Germline values: CDR1 GTSNPN, CDR2 SVGIG (reference sequence). The CDR3 spans 11 residues. CDR3 protein: CAWSHGDTQYF. In nucleotides, the CDR3 is TGTGCCTGGAGTCACGGAGATACGCAGTATTTT.

This sequence joins TRBV6-1 and TRBJ2-1, with 9 bases lining up with TRBD2. V lost 7 bases, J lost 2 bases, and 6 bases stayed unmatched. Germline values: CDR1 MNHNS, CDR2 SASEGT. The CDR3 is 15 amino acids. Written as DNA, the CDR3 is TGTGCCAGCAATACGGGCGGGAGGGCCTACAATGAGCAGTTCTTC. Encoded protein: CASNTGGRAYNEQFF.

The chain is built from TRBV9 and TRBJ1-2; weak D call: TRBD1 (5 bases). Trimming took 4 bases from V and 4 from J, leaving 11 bases between them. This CDR3 region has 13 residues. Germline CDR1 and CDR2: SGDLS and YYNGEE. The chain's CDR3 is CASSPTELYGYTF. The CDR3 coding sequence is TGTGCCAGCAGCCCGACAGAACTCTATGGCTACACCTTC.

This chain connects TRBV18 to TRBJ1-4; TRBD1 aligns across 9 bases. CDR1 and CDR2 (germline): KGHSH, LQKENI. This CDR3 spans 16 amino acids. After removal of 6 bases from V and 10 bases from J, the junction contained 15 bases not matched to a gene. CDR3 nucleotides: TGTGCCAGCTCCCAGGCGGGACAGGGTTTTTCTGGAAAACTGTTTTTT. Translation: CASSQAGQGFSGKLFF.

The chain couples TRBV28 to TRBJ2-3; 13 nucleotides align to TRBD2. Germline V lookup: CDR1 MDHEN, CDR2 SYDVKM. The CDR3 is made up of 16 amino acids. The junction had 5 bases not matched to a gene; V was cut back by 4 bases and J by 4 bases. The CDR3 region has the DNA TGTGCCAGCAGTTCGCGGACTAGCGGGAGTTCAGATACGCAGTATTTT. As protein: CASSSRTSGSSDTQYF.

This clone was seen once. V gene TRBV14 combines with J gene TRBJ1-1; D call uncertain. CDR3 length: 15 residues. The germline V and J ends were trimmed by 0 bases and 4 bases, with 12 bases remaining between them. The V gene's germline CDR1 is SGHDN and CDR2 FVKESK. The CDR3 sequence is CASSQDPVFGTEAFF. The CDR3 DNA sequence: TGTGCCAGCAGCCAAGATCCGGTTTTTGGCACTGAAGCTTTCTTT.

This rearrangement joins TRBV6-5 to TRBJ1-2; 8 bases agree with TRBD1. Looked up from germline, CDR1 is MNHEY and CDR2 is SVGAGI. With V trimmed by 6 bases and J by 5 bases, 8 bases remained unmatched. The CDR3 has 14 residues. For the CDR3, the DNA is TGTGCCAGCAGGTTAGCCGGGACAGGATATGGCTACACCTTC. It is translated as CASRLAGTGYGYTF.

J is TRBJ2-7 and V is TRBV19; TRBD1 matches 7 bases. The CDR3 has 16 amino acids. J was trimmed by 0 bases and V by 4 bases; bases with no gene match: 9. Germline CDR1 is LNHDA and CDR2 is SQIVND (reference sequence). For the CDR3, the DNA is TGTGCCAGTAGTAGTCGGACAGGAGATCCCTCCTACGAGCAGTACTTC. Translated: CASSSRTGDPSYEQYF.

V gene TRBV5-6 combines with J gene TRBJ2-7; 7 bases fit TRBD2. J gave up 4 bases and V 2 bases, and 12 bases lay outside the gene matches. The germline CDR1 and CDR2 sequences are SGHDT and YYEEEE. The CDR3 totals 16 residues. This CDR3 is CASSFLVAAGVYEQYF. The CDR3, as DNA: TGTGCCAGCAGCTTTTTAGTCGCCGCGGGGGTTTACGAGCAGTACTTC.

V is TRBV28 and J is TRBJ2-2, with D perhaps matching TRBD1 (6 bases). Per the germline V gene, CDR1 is MDHEN and CDR2 is SYDVKM. The CDR3 is made up of 15 amino acids. The V end was cut by 6 bases, the J end by 3 bases, with 14 bases between. CDR3 protein: CASSRPGHHTGELFF. CDR3 sequence (DNA): TGTGCCAGCAGCCGTCCGGGACATCACACCGGGGAGCTGTTTTTT.

The chain joins TRBV6-6 to TRBJ1-1; 7 bases agree with TRBD1. The CDR3 extends over 14 amino acids. The junction had 6 bases not matched to a gene; V was cut back by 5 bases and J by 3 bases. The V gene's germline CDR1 is MNHNY and CDR2 SVGAGI (reference sequence). The DNA of the CDR3 is TGTGCCAGCAGTCGACAGGGTGGGGACACTGAAGCTTTCTTT. Translated: CASSRQGGDTEAFF.

The V call is TRBV6-5, the J call TRBJ1-2; D not certain. Germline values: CDR1 MNHEY, CDR2 SVGAGI. The CDR3 loop spans 15 amino acids. V was shortened by 7 bases and J by 4 bases, with 19 bases between the two germline ends. DNA for the CDR3: TGTGCCAGCATCTTGACCCCCGGAGGGCCCTATGGCTACACCTTC. Protein: CASILTPGGPYGYTF.

In DNA form, the CDR3 reads TGTGCCAGCAGCCAAGGCCCGGTACTAGCGGGGGAGCAGTACTTC. Translation: CASSQGPVLAGEQYF. This rearrangement joins TRBV4-2 to TRBJ2-7; 10 positions agree with TRBD2. V lost 1 base and J lost 7; bases outside the gene matches: 7. CDR1 is LGHNA, CDR2 YNFKEQ, per germline. The CDR3 totals 15 residues.

This clone has a single count. J is TRBJ1-2 and V is TRBV5-4; D perhaps matches TRBD1 (6 bases). CDR1 is SGHNT, CDR2 YYREEE, per germline (reference sequence). The CDR3 has 15 amino acids. Trimming removed 3 bases from V and 4 bases from J, with 16 bases in between. CDR3 loop: CASSSTAGAGYGYTF. DNA for the CDR3: TGTGCCAGCAGCTCGACTGCAGGGGCTGGCTATGGCTACACCTTC.

Only one count was recorded for this clone. The J gene is TRBJ1-1, the V gene TRBV9; 7 positions agree with TRBD1. In germline, CDR1 is SGDLS, CDR2 YYNGEE. The CDR3 sequence is 12 residues long. J lost 3 bases, V lost 4 bases, and 0 bases had no gene match. The CDR3 region is CASSQGDTEAFF. CDR3 nucleotide sequence: TGTGCCAGCAGCCAGGGGGACACTGAAGCTTTCTTT.

The chain couples TRBV11-3 to TRBJ1-3, with no clear D. Trimming took off 1 base at V and 0 bases at J, with 7 bases between the two ends. Germline-derived CDR1 and CDR2 are SGHNT and YENEEA. The CDR3 has 15 amino acids. DNA of the CDR3: TGTGCCAGCAGCTTAGCTGGCCCCTCTGGAAACACCATATATTTT. The encoded protein is CASSLAGPSGNTIYF.

The rearrangement joins TRBV19 to TRBJ1-2, with 12 nucleotides matching TRBD1. V trimming: 5 bases; J trimming: 4 bases; junction bases outside the gene matches: 5. This CDR3 has 15 amino acids. CDR1 LNHDA and CDR2 SQIVND come from the germline V gene (reference sequence). The CDR3 here is CASSDGTGGLYGYTF. CDR3 bases: TGTGCCAGTAGTGATGGGACAGGGGGCCTCTATGGCTACACCTTC.

The chain links TRBV5-6 to TRBJ2-5; D perhaps matches TRBD2 (5 bases). Trimming left V 4 bases short and J 5 bases short, with 18 bases between. The CDR3 runs 15 residues. CDR1 and CDR2 (germline): SGHDT, YYEEEE. The CDR3 region has the DNA TGTGCCAGCAGCCTGGGCGGGTCCCGCAGGGAGACCCAGTACTTC. Its translation: CASSLGGSRRETQYF. The full variable domain, completed using reference TRBV5-6 and TRBJ2-5, is DAGVTQSPTHLIKTRGQQVTLRCSPKSGHDTVSWYQQALGQGPQFIFQYYEEEERQRGNFPDRFSGHQFPNYSSELNVNALLLGDSALYLCASSLGGSRRETQYFGPGTRLLVL.